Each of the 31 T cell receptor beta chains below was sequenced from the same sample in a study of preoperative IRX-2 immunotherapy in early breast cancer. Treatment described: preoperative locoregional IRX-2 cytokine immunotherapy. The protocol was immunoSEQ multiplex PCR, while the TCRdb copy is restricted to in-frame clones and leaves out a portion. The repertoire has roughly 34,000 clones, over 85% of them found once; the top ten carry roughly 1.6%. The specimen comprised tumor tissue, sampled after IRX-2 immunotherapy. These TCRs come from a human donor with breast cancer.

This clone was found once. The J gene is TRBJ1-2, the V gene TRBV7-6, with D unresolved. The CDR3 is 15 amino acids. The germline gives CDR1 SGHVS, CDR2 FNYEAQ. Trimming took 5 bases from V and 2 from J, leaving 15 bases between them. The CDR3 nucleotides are TGTGCCAGCAGCCCCCCGGGGAGTAGCAACTATGGCTACACCTTC. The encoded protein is CASSPPGSSNYGYTF. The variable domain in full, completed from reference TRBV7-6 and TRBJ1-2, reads GAGVSQSPRYKVTKRGQDVALRCDPISGHVSLYWYRQALGQGPEFLTYFNYEAQQDKSGLPNDRFSAERPEGSISTLTIQRTEQRDSAMYRCASSPPGSSNYGYTFGSGTRLTVV.

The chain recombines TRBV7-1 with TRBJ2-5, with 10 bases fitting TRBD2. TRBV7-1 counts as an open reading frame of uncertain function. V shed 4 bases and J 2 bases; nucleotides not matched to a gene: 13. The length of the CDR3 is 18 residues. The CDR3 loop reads CASSLDPSGGDLQETQYF. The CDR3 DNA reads TGTGCCAGCAGCTTGGACCCTAGCGGGGGAGACCTACAAGAGACCCAGTACTTC.

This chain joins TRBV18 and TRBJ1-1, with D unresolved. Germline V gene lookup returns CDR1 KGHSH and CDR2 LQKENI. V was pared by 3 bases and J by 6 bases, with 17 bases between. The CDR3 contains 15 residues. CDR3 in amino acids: CASSPLKGSRSEAFF. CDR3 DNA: TGTGCCAGCTCACCTTTGAAGGGATCTCGATCTGAAGCTTTCTTT.

The CDR3 DNA reads TGTGCCAGCAGCCCGGGACTAGCAAAGGCAGATACGCAGTATTTT. Amino acid sequence: CASSPGLAKADTQYF. The rearrangement joins TRBV11-3 to TRBJ2-3; 9 nucleotides agree with TRBD2. CDR3 length: 15 amino acids. CDR1 is SGHNT and CDR2 is YENEEA in the germline V gene. V gave up 5 bases and J gave up 4 bases; unmatched junction bases: 7.

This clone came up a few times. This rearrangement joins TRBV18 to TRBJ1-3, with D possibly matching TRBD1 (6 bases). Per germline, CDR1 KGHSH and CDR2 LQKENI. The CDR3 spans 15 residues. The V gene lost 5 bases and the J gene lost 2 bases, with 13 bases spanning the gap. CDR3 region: CASSSLGGAGNTIYF. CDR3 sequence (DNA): TGTGCCAGCTCAAGCTTAGGGGGTGCTGGAAACACCATATATTTT.

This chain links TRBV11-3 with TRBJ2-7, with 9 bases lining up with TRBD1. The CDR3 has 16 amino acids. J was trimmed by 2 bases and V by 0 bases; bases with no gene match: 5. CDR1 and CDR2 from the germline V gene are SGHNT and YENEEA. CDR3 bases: TGTGCCAGCAGCTTAGAGAAGACAGGGGGAACCTACGAGCAGTACTTC. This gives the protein CASSLEKTGGTYEQYF.

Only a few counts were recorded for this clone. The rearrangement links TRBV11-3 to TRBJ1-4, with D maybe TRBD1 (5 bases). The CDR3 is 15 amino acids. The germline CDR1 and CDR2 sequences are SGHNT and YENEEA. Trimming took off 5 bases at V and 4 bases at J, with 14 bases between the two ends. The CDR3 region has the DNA TGTGCCAGCAGCCCTCGGGGCGCCGATAATGAAAAACTGTTTTTT. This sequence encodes CASSPRGADNEKLFF.

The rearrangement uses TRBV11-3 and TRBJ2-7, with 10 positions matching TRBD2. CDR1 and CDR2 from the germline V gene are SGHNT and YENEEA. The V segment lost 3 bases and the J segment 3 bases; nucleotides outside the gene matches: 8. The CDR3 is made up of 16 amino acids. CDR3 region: CASSFTSGRGNYEQYF. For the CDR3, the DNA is TGTGCCAGCAGCTTTACCAGCGGGAGGGGGAACTACGAGCAGTACTTC.

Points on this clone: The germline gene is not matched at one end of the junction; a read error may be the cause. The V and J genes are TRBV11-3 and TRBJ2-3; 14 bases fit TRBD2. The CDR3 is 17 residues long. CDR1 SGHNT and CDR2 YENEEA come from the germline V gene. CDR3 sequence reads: CASSLEGLAGGSDTQYF. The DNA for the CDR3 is TGTGCCAGCAGTTTAGAAGGACTAGCGGGGGGCTCAGATACGCAGTATTTT.

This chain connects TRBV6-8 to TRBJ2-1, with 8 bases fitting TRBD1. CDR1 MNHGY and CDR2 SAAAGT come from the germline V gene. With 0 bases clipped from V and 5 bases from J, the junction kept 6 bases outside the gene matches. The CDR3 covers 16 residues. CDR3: CASSYSGQGRNNEQFF. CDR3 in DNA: TGTGCCAGCAGTTACTCCGGACAGGGCCGAAACAATGAGCAGTTCTTC.

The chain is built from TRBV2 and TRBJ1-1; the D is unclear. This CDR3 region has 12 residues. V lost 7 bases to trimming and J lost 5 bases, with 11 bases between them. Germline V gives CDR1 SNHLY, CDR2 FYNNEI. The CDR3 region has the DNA TGTGCCAGCACCCTCCGGGGAACTGAAGCTTTCTTT. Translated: CASTLRGTEAFF.

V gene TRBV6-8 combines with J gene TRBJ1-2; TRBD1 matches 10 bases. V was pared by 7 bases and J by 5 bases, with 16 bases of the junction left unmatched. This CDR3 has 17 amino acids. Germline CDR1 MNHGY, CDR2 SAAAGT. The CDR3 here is CASNNRDRGGVRYGYTF. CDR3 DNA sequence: TGTGCCAGCAACAACCGGGACAGGGGAGGGGTACGGTATGGCTACACCTTC.

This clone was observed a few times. The CDR3 region is CASKLNGGVEKLFF. The CDR3 nucleotides are TGTGCCAGCAAGTTAAATGGTGGAGTTGAAAAACTGTTTTTT. This chain links TRBV11-3 with TRBJ1-4; D is uncertain. Germline V CDR1 and CDR2: SGHNT, YENEEA. This CDR3 region has 14 residues. Between the trimmed V and J ends, which lost 7 bases and 7 bases, there was a span of 16 bases.

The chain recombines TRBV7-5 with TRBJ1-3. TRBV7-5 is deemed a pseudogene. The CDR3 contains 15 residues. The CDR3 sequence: CASSLPRYSGNTIYF. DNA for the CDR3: TGTGCCAGCAGCCTACCTCGCTACTCTGGAAACACCATATATTTT.

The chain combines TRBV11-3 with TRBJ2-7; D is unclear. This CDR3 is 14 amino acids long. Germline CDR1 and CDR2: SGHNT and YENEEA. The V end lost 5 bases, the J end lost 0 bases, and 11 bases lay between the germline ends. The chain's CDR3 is CASSPRTGSYEQYV. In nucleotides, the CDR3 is TGTGCCAGCAGCCCGAGGACGGGCTCCTACGAGCAGTACGTC.

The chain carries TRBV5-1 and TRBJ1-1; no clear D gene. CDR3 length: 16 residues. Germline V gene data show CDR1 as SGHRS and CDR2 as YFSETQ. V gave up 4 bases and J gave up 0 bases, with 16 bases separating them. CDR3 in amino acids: CASSSLGLPVNTEAFF. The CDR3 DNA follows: TGCGCCAGCAGCAGCTTGGGTTTGCCTGTGAACACTGAAGCTTTCTTT.

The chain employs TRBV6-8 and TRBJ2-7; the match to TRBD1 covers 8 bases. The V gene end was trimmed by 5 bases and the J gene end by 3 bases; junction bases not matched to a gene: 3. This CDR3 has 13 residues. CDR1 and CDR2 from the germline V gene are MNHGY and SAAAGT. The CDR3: CASSQGAFYEQYV. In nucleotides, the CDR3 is TGTGCCAGCAGTCAGGGGGCATTCTACGAGCAGTACGTC.

CDR3 in amino acids: CASSRRDTLGEQYF. The CDR3 DNA is TGTGCCAGCTCGCGCCGGGACACCCTGGGAGAGCAGTACTTC. This rearrangement joins TRBV18 to TRBJ2-7, with a weak D call TRBD1 (6 bases). Trimming took 6 bases from V and 7 from J, leaving 19 bases between them. The CDR3 has 14 residues. In germline, CDR1 is KGHSH, CDR2 LQKENI. Looking up the rest from reference TRBV18 and TRBJ2-7 gives the full variable domain: NAGVMQNPRHLVRRRGQEARLRCSPMKGHSHVYWYRQLPEEGLKFMVYLQKENIIDESGMPKERFSAEFPKEGPSILRIQQVVRGDSAAYFCASSRRDTLGEQYFGPGTRLTVT.

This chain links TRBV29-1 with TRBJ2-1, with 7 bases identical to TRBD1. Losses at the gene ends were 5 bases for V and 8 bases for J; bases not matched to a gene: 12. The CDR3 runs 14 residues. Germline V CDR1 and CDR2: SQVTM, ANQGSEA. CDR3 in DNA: TGCAGCGTTCAAAGGGGTACAGGGGCCCATGAGCAGTTCTTC. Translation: CSVQRGTGAHEQFF.

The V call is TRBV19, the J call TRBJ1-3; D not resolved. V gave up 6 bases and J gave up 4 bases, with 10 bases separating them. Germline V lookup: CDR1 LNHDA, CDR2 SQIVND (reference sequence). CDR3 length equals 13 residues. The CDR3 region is CASRGRNGNTIYF. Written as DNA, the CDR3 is TGTGCCAGTAGAGGCAGAAACGGAAACACCATATATTTT.

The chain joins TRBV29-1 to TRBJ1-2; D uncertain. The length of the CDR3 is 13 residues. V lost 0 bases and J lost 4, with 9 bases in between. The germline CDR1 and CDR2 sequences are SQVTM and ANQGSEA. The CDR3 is CSVEDVRSYGYTF. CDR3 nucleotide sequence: TGCAGCGTTGAAGATGTACGGAGCTATGGCTACACCTTC.

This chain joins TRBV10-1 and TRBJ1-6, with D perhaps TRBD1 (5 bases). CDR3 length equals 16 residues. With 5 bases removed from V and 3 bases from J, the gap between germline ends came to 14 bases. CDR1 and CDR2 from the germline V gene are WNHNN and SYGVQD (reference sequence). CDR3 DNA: TGCGCCAGCAGTCGCCCCGGGACGGACTATAATTCACCCCTCCACTTT. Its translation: CASSRPGTDYNSPLHF.

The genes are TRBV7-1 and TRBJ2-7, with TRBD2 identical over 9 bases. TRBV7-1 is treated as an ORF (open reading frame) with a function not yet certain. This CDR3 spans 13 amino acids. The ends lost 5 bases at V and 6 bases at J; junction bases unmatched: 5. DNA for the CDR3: TGTGCCAGCAGCGGGGGACTAGCTGGCGAGCAGTACTTC. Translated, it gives CASSGGLAGEQYF.

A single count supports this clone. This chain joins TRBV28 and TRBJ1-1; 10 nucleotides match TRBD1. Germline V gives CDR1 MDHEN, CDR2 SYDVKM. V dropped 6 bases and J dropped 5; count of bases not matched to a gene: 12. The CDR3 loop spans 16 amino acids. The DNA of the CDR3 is TGTGCCAGCAGGAGTCCCTTGGGACAGGGGAGGACTGAAGCTTTCTTT. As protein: CASRSPLGQGRTEAFF.

CDR3 region: CASSMQGIYEQYF. The DNA for the CDR3 is TGTGCCAGTAGTATGCAGGGGATCTACGAGCAGTACTTC. J is TRBJ2-7 and V is TRBV19, with a tentative D call TRBD1 (6 bases). V was cut by 3 bases and J by 3 bases, with 9 bases left in between. Germline V gene data show CDR1 as LNHDA and CDR2 as SQIVND (reference sequence). This CDR3 has 13 amino acids.

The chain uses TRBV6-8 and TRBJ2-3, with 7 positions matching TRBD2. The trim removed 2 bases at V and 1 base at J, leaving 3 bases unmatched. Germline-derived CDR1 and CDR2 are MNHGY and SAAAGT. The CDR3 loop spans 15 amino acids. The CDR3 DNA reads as TGTGCCAGCAGTTACAGGCTAGCGGGCACAGATACGCAGTATTTT. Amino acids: CASSYRLAGTDTQYF.

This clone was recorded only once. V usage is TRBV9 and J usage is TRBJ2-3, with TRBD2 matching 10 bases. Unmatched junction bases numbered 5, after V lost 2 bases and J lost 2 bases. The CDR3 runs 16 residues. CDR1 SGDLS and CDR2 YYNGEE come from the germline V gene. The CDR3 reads CASSVKAGGNTDTQYF. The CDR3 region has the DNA TGTGCCAGCAGCGTTAAAGCGGGAGGGAACACAGATACGCAGTATTTT.

CDR3 loop: CASSLSVVGVNTEAFF. CDR3 nucleotides: TGTGCCAGCAGCTTATCCGTCGTAGGGGTTAACACTGAAGCTTTCTTT. The rearrangement links TRBV11-3 to TRBJ1-1; a weak D match, TRBD1 (5 bases). The CDR3 runs to 16 residues. Germline-derived CDR1 and CDR2 are SGHNT and YENEEA. Trimming stripped 2 bases from V and 2 bases from J, with 15 bases between.

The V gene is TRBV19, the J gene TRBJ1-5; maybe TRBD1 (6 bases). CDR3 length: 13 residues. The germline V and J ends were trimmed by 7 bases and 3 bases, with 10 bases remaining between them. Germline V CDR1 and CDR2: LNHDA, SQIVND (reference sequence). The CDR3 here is CASTQGINQPQHF. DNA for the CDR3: TGTGCCAGTACGCAGGGGATCAATCAGCCCCAGCATTTT.

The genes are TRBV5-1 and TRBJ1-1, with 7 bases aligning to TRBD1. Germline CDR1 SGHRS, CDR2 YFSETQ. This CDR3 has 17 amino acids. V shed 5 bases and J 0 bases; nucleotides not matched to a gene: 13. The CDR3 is CASRRDSSRWMNTEAFF. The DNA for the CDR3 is TGCGCCAGCAGAAGGGACAGCTCGAGATGGATGAACACTGAAGCTTTCTTT.

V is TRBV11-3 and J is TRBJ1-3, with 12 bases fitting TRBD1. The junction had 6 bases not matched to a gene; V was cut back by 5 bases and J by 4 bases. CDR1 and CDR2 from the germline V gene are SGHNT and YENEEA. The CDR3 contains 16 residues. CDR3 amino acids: CASSPGQGAIGNTIYF. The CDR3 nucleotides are TGTGCCAGCAGCCCGGGACAGGGGGCGATCGGAAACACCATATATTTT.